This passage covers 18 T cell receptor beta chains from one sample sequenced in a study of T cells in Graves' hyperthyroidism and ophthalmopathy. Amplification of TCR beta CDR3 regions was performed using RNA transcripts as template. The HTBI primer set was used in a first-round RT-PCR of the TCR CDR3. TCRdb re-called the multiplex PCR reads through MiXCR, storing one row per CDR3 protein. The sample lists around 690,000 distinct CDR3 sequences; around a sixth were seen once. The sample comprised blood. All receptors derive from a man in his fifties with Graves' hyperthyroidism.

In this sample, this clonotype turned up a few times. CDR3 sequence: CASSTGTENTEAFF. CDR3 sequence (DNA): TGTGCCAGTAGTACGGGGACAGAGAACACTGAAGCTTTCTTT. The chain links TRBV19 to TRBJ1-1; 7 bases fit TRBD1. V was clipped by 4 bases and J by 1 base; unmatched bases: 3. This CDR3 contains 14 residues. Germline CDR1 and CDR2: LNHDA and SQIVND (reference sequence).

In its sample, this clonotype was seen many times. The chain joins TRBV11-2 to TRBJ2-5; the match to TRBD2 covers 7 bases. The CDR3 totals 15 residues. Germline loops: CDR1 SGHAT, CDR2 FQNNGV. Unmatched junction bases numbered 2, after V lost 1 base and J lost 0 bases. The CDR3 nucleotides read TGTGCCAGCAGCTTAGGGGAGGGGAACCAAGAGACCCAGTACTTC. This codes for CASSLGEGNQETQYF.

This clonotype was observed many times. The CDR3 region has the DNA TGTGCCAGCAGCTTAGTCTCGCCCCCGACTAGCGGCCAGGGGACGCAGTATTTT. Amino acid sequence: CASSLVSPPTSGQGTQYF. The chain recombines TRBV7-2 with TRBJ2-3; TRBD2 aligns across 9 bases. CDR1 is SGHTA, CDR2 FQGNSA, per germline. V was pared by 1 base and J by 9 bases, with 17 bases of the junction left unmatched. This CDR3 is 18 amino acids long.

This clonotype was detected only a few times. Here the CDR3 DNA reads TGTGCCAGCAGCCAAGATTGGGTAGCGGGAGGGTCCGATACGCAGTATTTT. Protein product: CASSQDWVAGGSDTQYF. The V call is TRBV4-2, the J call TRBJ2-3; TRBD2 agrees at 11 bases. This CDR3 is 17 amino acids long. The germline CDR1 and CDR2 sequences are LGHNA and YNFKEQ. With 0 bases clipped from V and 6 bases from J, the junction kept 8 bases outside the gene matches.

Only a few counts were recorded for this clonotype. Here the CDR3 DNA reads TGTGCCAGCAGTCGACCGACTAGCGGGAGTCGTACCGGGGAGCTGTTTTTT. It yields the protein CASSRPTSGSRTGELFF. This chain connects TRBV6-1 to TRBJ2-2; 12 nucleotides agree with TRBD2. The CDR3 totals 17 residues. Looked up from germline, CDR1 is MNHNS and CDR2 is SASEGT. The V gene end was trimmed by 5 bases and the J gene end by 5 bases; junction bases not matched to a gene: 9.

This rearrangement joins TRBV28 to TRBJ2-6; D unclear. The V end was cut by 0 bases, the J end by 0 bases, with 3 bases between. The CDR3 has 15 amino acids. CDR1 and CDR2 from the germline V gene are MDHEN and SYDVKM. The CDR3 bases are TGTGCCAGCAGTTTATGGCGCTCTGGGGCCAACGTCCTGACTTTC. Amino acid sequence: CASSLWRSGANVLTF.

The CDR3 is CASSQGGLGDEQYF. Here the CDR3 DNA reads TGTGCCAGCAGCCAAGGGGGCCTTGGCGACGAGCAGTACTTC. This sequence joins TRBV3-1 and TRBJ2-7, with D possibly being TRBD1 (5 bases). The germline V and J ends were trimmed by 1 base and 5 bases, with 12 bases remaining between them. The CDR3 is 14 residues long. Germline V gene sequence: CDR1 LGHDT, CDR2 YNNKEL (reference sequence).

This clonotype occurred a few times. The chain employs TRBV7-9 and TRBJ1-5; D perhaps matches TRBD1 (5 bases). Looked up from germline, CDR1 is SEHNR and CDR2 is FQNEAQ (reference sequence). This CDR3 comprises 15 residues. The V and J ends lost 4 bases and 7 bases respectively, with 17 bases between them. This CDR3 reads CASSSGSRGVQPQHF. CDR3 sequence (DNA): TGTGCCAGCAGCTCTGGCAGCCGAGGGGTACAGCCCCAGCATTTT.

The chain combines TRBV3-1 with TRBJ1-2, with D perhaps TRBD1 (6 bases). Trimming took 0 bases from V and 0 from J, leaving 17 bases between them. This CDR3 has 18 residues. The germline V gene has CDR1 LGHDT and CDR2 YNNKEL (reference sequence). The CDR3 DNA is TGTGCCAGCAGCCAAGATTGGGCCAGGGGAGTAGCTAACTATGGCTACACCTTC. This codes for CASSQDWARGVANYGYTF.

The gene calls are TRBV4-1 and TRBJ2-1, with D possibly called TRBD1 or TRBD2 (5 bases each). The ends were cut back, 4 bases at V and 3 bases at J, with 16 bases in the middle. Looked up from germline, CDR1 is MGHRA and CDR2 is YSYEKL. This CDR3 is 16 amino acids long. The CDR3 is CASSLGWGSVYNEQFF. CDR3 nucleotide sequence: TGCGCCAGCAGCCTCGGGTGGGGGTCCGTCTACAATGAGCAGTTCTTC.

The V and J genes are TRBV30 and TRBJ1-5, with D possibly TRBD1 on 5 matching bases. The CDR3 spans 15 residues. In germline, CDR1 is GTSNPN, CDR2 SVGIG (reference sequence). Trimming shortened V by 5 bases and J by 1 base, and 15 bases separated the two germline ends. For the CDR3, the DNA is TGTGCCTGGGGACTCCGGGGGAACAGCAATCAGCCCCAGCATTTT. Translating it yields CAWGLRGNSNQPQHF.

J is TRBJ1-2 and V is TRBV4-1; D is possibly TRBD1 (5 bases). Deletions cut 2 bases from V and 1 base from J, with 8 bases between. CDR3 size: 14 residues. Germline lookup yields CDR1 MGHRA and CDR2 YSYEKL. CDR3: CASSQWRGNYGYTF. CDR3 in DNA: TGCGCCAGCAGCCAATGGAGGGGTAACTATGGCTACACCTTC.

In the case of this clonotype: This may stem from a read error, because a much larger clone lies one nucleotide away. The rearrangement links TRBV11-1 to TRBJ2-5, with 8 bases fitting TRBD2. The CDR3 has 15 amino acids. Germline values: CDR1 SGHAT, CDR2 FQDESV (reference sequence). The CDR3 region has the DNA TGCGCCGGCAGCTCCGGGACTAGTAAGTGGGAGACCCAGTACTTC. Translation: CAGSSGTSKWETQYF.

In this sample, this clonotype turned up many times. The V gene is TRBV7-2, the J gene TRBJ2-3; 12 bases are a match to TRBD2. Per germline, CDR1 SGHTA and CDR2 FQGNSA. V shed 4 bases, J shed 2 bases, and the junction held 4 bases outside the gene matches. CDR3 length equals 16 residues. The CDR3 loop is CASSSRTSGITDTQYF. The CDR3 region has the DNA TGTGCCAGCAGCTCCCGGACTAGCGGGATCACAGATACGCAGTATTTT.

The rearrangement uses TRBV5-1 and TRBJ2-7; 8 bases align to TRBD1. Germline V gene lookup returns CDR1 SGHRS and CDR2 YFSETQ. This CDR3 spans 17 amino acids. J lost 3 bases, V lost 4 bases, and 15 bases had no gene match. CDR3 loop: CASSPEGTGTLRYEQYF. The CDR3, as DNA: TGCGCCAGCAGCCCCGAGGGGACAGGAACTCTCCGCTACGAGCAGTACTTC.

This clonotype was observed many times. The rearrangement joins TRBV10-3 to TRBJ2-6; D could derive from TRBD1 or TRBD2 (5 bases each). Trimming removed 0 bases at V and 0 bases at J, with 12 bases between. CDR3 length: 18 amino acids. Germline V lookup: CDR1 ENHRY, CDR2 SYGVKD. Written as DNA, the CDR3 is TGTGCCATCAGTGAGTCCCGGGACGGACTCTCTGGGGCCAACGTCCTGACTTTC. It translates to CAISESRDGLSGANVLTF.

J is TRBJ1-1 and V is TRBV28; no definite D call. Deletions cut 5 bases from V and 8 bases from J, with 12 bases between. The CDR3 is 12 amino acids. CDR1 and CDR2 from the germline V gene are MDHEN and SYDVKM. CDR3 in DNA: TGTGCCAGCAGTGAAGGGCTCGACGAAGCTTTCTTT. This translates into CASSEGLDEAFF.

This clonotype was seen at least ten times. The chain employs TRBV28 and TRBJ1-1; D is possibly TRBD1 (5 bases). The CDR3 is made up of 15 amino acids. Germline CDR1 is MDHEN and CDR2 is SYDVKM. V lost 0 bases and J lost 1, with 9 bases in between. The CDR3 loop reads CASSLWVTENTEAFF. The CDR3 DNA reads TGTGCCAGCAGTTTATGGGTGACAGAGAACACTGAAGCTTTCTTT.